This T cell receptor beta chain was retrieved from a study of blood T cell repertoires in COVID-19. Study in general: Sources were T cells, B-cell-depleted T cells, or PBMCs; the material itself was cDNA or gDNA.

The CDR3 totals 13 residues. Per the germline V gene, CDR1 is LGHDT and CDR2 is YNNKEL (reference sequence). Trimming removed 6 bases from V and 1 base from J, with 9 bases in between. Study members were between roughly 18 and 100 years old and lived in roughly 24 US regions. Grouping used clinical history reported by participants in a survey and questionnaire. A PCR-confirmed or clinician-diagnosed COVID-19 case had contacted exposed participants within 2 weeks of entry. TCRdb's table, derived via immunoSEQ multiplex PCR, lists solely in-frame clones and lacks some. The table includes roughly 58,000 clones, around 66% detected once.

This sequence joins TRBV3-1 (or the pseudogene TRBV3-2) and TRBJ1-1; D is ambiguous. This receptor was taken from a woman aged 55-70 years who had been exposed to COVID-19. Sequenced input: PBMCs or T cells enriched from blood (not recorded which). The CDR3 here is CASRRLENTEAFF. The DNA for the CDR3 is TGTGCCAGCAGACGTTTAGAGAACACTGAAGCTTTCTTT.